These T cell receptor beta chains were read from a single sample in a study of T cells in Graves' hyperthyroidism and ophthalmopathy. TCRdb re-analysed the multiplex PCR reads in MiXCR, keeping a single row per CDR3 protein. This table holds about 400,000 distinct CDR3 sequences, under 15% found once. The sample taken for sequencing was blood. These receptors were collected from a woman aged 25 to 45 with Graves' hyperthyroidism. Each CDR3 is given with its conserved first and last residue. A D gene is named only where the DNA matches it firmly. Rows give clone size only sometimes, using once, few, many, or a class for an expanded clone.

J gene: TRBJ1-5; V gene: TRBV12-3/TRBV12-4; clone size: many; D gene: -; CDR3 protein: CASSPTNRDSNQPQHF; CDR3 DNA: TGTGCCAGCAGTCCGACGAACAGGGATAGCAATCAGCCCCAGCATTTT
J gene: TRBJ2-6; V gene: TRBV5-1; clone size: -; D gene: TRBD1; CDR3 protein: CASSIDRAGANVLTF; CDR3 DNA: TGCGCCAGCAGCATTGACAGGGCTGGGGCCAACGTCCTGACTTTC
J gene: TRBJ2-1; V gene: TRBV6-1; clone size: few; D gene: -; CDR3 protein: CANRESPPGFEQFF; CDR3 DNA: TGTGCCAACCGGGAAAGTCCTCCGGGTTTCGAGCAGTTCTTC
J gene: TRBJ2-2; V gene: TRBV2; clone size: once; D gene: -; CDR3 protein: CAPARERGTNTGELFF; CDR3 DNA: TGTGCCCCAGCGAGGGAAAGGGGCACGAACACCGGGGAGCTGTTTTTT
J gene: TRBJ1-5; V gene: TRBV7-7; clone size: many; D gene: -; CDR3 protein: CASSSREQVAEGNQPQHF; CDR3 DNA: TGTGCCAGCAGCTCTCGGGAACAAGTAGCGGAGGGCAATCAGCCCCAGCATTTT
J gene: TRBJ2-7; V gene: TRBV27; clone size: -; D gene: TRBD2; CDR3 protein: CASRYSGRGFYEQYF; CDR3 DNA: TGTGCCAGCAGGTATAGCGGGAGAGGCTTCTACGAGCAGTACTTC
J gene: TRBJ2-3; V gene: TRBV28; clone size: many; D gene: -; CDR3 protein: CASSPHGGGTDTQYF; CDR3 DNA: TGTGCCAGCAGTCCCCATGGGGGAGGCACAGATACGCAGTATTTT
J gene: TRBJ2-7; V gene: TRBV11-2; clone size: many; D gene: -; CDR3 protein: CASSLRAGPYEQYF; CDR3 DNA: TGTGCCAGCAGCTTAAGGGCGGGCCCCTACGAGCAGTACTTC
J gene: TRBJ2-3; V gene: TRBV3-1; clone size: many; D gene: TRBD2; CDR3 protein: CASRVGGRVDTQYF; CDR3 DNA: TGTGCCAGCCGAGTGGGCGGGAGAGTGGATACGCAGTATTTT
J gene: TRBJ2-3; V gene: TRBV27; clone size: -; D gene: -; CDR3 protein: CASSFRRARGGTDTQYF; CDR3 DNA: TGTGCCAGCAGTTTCCGGAGGGCCCGTGGTGGCACAGATACGCAGTATTTT
J gene: TRBJ1-3; V gene: TRBV2; clone size: -; D gene: -; CDR3 protein: CASERGSSGNTIYF; CDR3 DNA: TGTGCCAGCGAACGGGGGAGCTCTGGAAACACCATATATTTT
J gene: TRBJ1-6; V gene: TRBV6-2/TRBV6-3; clone size: -; D gene: TRBD1; CDR3 protein: CASRTDRGNSPLHF; CDR3 DNA: TGTGCCAGCAGAACTGACAGGGGAAATTCACCCCTCCACTTT
J gene: TRBJ2-7; V gene: TRBV27; clone size: few; D gene: TRBD1; CDR3 protein: CASSWPGQGRYEQYF; CDR3 DNA: TGTGCCAGCAGTTGGCCGGGACAGGGGAGATACGAGCAGTACTTC
J gene: TRBJ2-2; V gene: TRBV18; clone size: -; D gene: -; CDR3 protein: CASSPVDATNTGELFF; CDR3 DNA: TGTGCCAGCTCACCGGTCGACGCGACGAACACCGGGGAGCTGTTTTTT
J gene: TRBJ2-7; V gene: TRBV4-2; clone size: -; D gene: -; CDR3 protein: CASSQARDVSYEQYF; CDR3 DNA: TGTGCCAGCAGCCAAGCGCGGGACGTATCCTACGAGCAGTACTTC
J gene: TRBJ2-6; V gene: TRBV2; clone size: -; D gene: -; CDR3 protein: CASSGGSSGANVLTF; CDR3 DNA: TGTGCCAGCAGCGGAGGGTCATCCGGGGCCAACGTCCTGACTTTC
J gene: TRBJ1-1; V gene: TRBV12-3/TRBV12-4; clone size: few; D gene: TRBD1; CDR3 protein: CASSASGGPIEAFF; CDR3 DNA: TGTGCCAGCAGTGCCTCAGGGGGCCCAATTGAAGCTTTCTTT
J gene: TRBJ1-1; V gene: TRBV7-8; clone size: many; D gene: TRBD1; CDR3 protein: CASSSGYRGQAEAFF; CDR3 DNA: TGTGCCAGCAGCTCAGGGTACAGGGGGCAGGCTGAAGCTTTCTTT
J gene: TRBJ1-3; V gene: TRBV6-1; clone size: many; D gene: TRBD1; CDR3 protein: CASSGTAEISGNTIYF; CDR3 DNA: TGTGCCAGCTCCGGGACAGCCGAAATCTCTGGAAACACCATATATTTT
J gene: TRBJ1-5; V gene: TRBV12-3/TRBV12-4; clone size: -; D gene: -; CDR3 protein: CASSFKISNQPQHF; CDR3 DNA: TGTGCCAGCAGTTTCAAGATCAGCAATCAGCCCCAGCATTTT
J gene: TRBJ2-2; V gene: TRBV28; clone size: many; D gene: TRBD2; CDR3 protein: CASTSSTSGWGGELFF; CDR3 DNA: TGTGCCAGCACCTCCTCGACTAGCGGGTGGGGCGGGGAGCTGTTTTTT
J gene: TRBJ2-7; V gene: TRBV3-1; clone size: many; D gene: -; CDR3 protein: CASSRPPSASYEQYF; CDR3 DNA: TGTGCCAGCAGCCGGCCCCCTAGCGCCTCCTACGAGCAGTACTTC
J gene: TRBJ2-7; V gene: TRBV12-3/TRBV12-4; clone size: many; D gene: -; CDR3 protein: CASSLSTGYEQYF; CDR3 DNA: TGTGCCAGCAGTTTATCAACAGGATACGAGCAGTACTTC
J gene: TRBJ2-1; V gene: TRBV9; clone size: few; D gene: TRBD2; CDR3 protein: CASSVEGTSYNEQFF; CDR3 DNA: TGTGCCAGCAGCGTAGAAGGGACTAGCTACAATGAGCAGTTCTTC
J gene: TRBJ2-1; V gene: TRBV19; clone size: -; D gene: -; CDR3 protein: CASSIIATSYNEQSF; CDR3 DNA: TGTGCCAGTAGTATCATAGCGACCTCCTACAATGAGCAGTCCTTC
J gene: TRBJ2-3; V gene: TRBV7-8; clone size: few; D gene: TRBD1; CDR3 protein: CASSFSTGALSTDTQYF; CDR3 DNA: TGTGCCAGCAGCTTCTCAACAGGGGCTTTGAGCACAGATACGCAGTATTTT
J gene: TRBJ2-7; V gene: TRBV10-3; clone size: many; D gene: TRBD2; CDR3 protein: CAISGTSSIHEQYF; CDR3 DNA: TGTGCCATCAGTGGGACTAGCAGTATCCACGAGCAGTACTTC
J gene: TRBJ1-1; V gene: TRBV7-3; clone size: many; D gene: TRBD1; CDR3 protein: CASSLELAGGESAEAFF; CDR3 DNA: TGTGCCAGCAGCTTAGAGTTGGCAGGGGGTGAAAGCGCTGAAGCTTTCTTT
J gene: TRBJ1-2; V gene: TRBV24-1; clone size: -; D gene: -; CDR3 protein: CATSDWGEKVDGYTF; CDR3 DNA: TGTGCCACCAGTGATTGGGGGGAGAAAGTGGATGGCTACACCTTC
J gene: TRBJ2-7; V gene: TRBV2; clone size: many; D gene: TRBD2; CDR3 protein: CASTGGSIGYEQYF; CDR3 DNA: TGTGCCAGCACCGGCGGGAGTATTGGCTACGAGCAGTACTTC
J gene: TRBJ1-6; V gene: TRBV4-2; clone size: -; D gene: TRBD1; CDR3 protein: CASSQGGQINSPLHF; CDR3 DNA: TGTGCCAGCAGCCAAGGGGGACAGATCAATTCACCCCTCCACTTT